These T cell receptor beta chains were read from a single sample in a study of blood T cell repertoires in COVID-19. TCRdb's copy holds only in-frame clones and misses some; the assay was immunoSEQ multiplex PCR. The table records some 200,000 clones, approximately 86% of them present only once. The sample comprised PBMCs or T cells enriched from blood (not recorded which). The receptor source for this set is a woman in her twenties or thirties who had recovered from COVID-19. Each CDR3 is given with its conserved first and last residue. Fields, in order: clone size, CDR3 length, D gene, V gene, J gene, CDR3 protein, CDR3 DNA. The D gene is left open where the match is weak. Size is omitted from some rows. Given values are once, few, many or a class for expanded clones.

.,17,TRBD1,TRBV27,TRBJ1-5,CASRGGQGTYSNQPQHF,TGTGCCAGCCGCGGGGGACAGGGAACCTATAGCAATCAGCCCCAGCATTTT
.,15,.,TRBV5-1,TRBJ1-1,CASSPERGLNTEAFF,TGCGCCAGCAGCCCCGAAAGGGGTTTGAACACTGAAGCTTTCTTT
.,12,.,TRBV7-2,TRBJ1-2,CASSLEADGYTF,TGTGCCAGCAGCTTAGAAGCGGACGGCTACACCTTC
.,15,.,TRBV7-3,TRBJ2-5,CASSPLGGNQETQYF,TGTGCCAGCAGCCCCTTAGGCGGCAACCAAGAGACCCAGTACTTC
few,16,.,TRBV7-9,TRBJ1-5,CASSFGPGLGNQPQHF,TGTGCCAGCAGCTTTGGCCCAGGGTTGGGCAATCAGCCCCAGCATTTT
.,15,.,TRBV6-5,TRBJ1-1,CASSRGLEGNTEAFF,TGTGCCAGCAGTAGGGGCTTGGAGGGGAACACTGAAGCTTTCTTT
.,14,.,TRBV19,TRBJ1-4,CASKSGRTNEKLFF,TGTGCCAGTAAAAGTGGCCGAACTAATGAAAAACTGTTTTTT
.,16,TRBD2,TRBV4-1,TRBJ2-3,CASRLAGESSTDTQYF,TGCGCCAGCAGACTAGCGGGGGAATCTAGCACAGATACGCAGTATTTT
.,20,.,TRBV6-6,TRBJ1-3,CASSDPLAGRTTASGNTIYF,TGTGCCAGCAGCGACCCATTAGCGGGACGGACCACGGCTTCTGGAAACACCATATATTTT
.,12,.,TRBV5-8,TRBJ1-2,CASSWRGIGYTF,TGTGCCAGCAGCTGGCGCGGGATAGGCTACACCTTC
.,13,.,TRBV6-5,TRBJ1-1,CARKGQSGTEAFF,TGTGCCAGAAAAGGACAGTCCGGCACTGAAGCTTTCTTT
.,14,TRBD1,TRBV5-4,TRBJ1-6,CASSHTGDNSPLHF,TGTGCCAGCAGCCACACAGGGGATAATTCACCCCTCCACTTT
once,13,.,TRBV6-5,TRBJ1-1,CASMGGFSTEAFF,TGTGCCAGCATGGGGGGGTTTTCGACTGAAGCTTTCTTT
.,17,.,TRBV30,TRBJ1-2,CAWSVQFVAFGNYGYTF,TGTGCCTGGAGTGTACAATTCGTGGCTTTCGGGAACTATGGCTACACCTTC
.,12,.,TRBV30,TRBJ2-1,CAWSGDYNEQFF,TGTGCCTGGAGTGGCGATTACAATGAGCAGTTCTTC
.,12,.,TRBV12-5,TRBJ1-1,CASGQLNTEAFF,TGTGCTAGTGGACAGCTAAACACTGAAGCTTTCTTT
.,14,TRBD1,TRBV6-5,TRBJ2-7,CASSIRTGTYEQYF,TGTGCCAGCAGTATCAGGACAGGGACCTACGAGCAGTACTTC
.,15,.,TRBV4-1,TRBJ1-6,CASSPPGTYNSPLHF,TGCGCCAGCAGCCCTCCCGGGACCTATAATTCACCCCTCCACTTT
.,16,TRBD2,TRBV10-3,TRBJ2-7,CAISDPGLAEGGGQYF,TGTGCCATCAGTGACCCGGGACTAGCTGAGGGGGGAGGGCAGTACTTC
.,15,TRBD1,TRBV9,TRBJ1-2,CASSAWDRKDYGYTF,TGTGCCAGCAGCGCATGGGACAGGAAAGACTATGGCTACACCTTC
.,14,.,TRBV13,TRBJ2-7,CASSSPGRHYEQYF,TGTGCCAGCAGCTCCCCGGGGAGACACTACGAGCAGTACTTC
.,13,.,TRBV7-2,TRBJ1-1,CASSLGAWTEAFF,TGTGCCAGCAGCTTAGGCGCTTGGACTGAAGCTTTCTTT
.,21,TRBD1,TRBV3-1/TRBV3-2,TRBJ1-1,CASSQGGDSTWAEGGVTEAFF,TGTGCCAGCAGCCAAGGAGGGGACAGCACCTGGGCGGAGGGGGGTGTGACTGAAGCTTTCTTT
.,15,TRBD1,TRBV19,TRBJ2-7,CASSIEGGASYEQYF,TGTGCCAGTAGTATAGAAGGGGGCGCATCCTACGAGCAGTACTTC
.,16,.,TRBV9,TRBJ2-3,CASSAPQGAATDTQYF,TGTGCCAGCAGCGCCCCACAGGGAGCGGCCACAGATACGCAGTATTTT
.,14,TRBD1,TRBV14,TRBJ2-7,CASSHRTGYREQYF,TGTGCCAGCAGCCATAGGACAGGGTACCGCGAGCAGTACTTC
few,14,.,TRBV7-9,TRBJ2-7,CASSLGTDAYEQYF,TGTGCCAGCAGCTTAGGGACAGACGCCTACGAGCAGTACTTC
.,13,.,TRBV4-1,TRBJ2-7,CASSLTRDYEQYF,TGCGCCAGCAGCCTAACCAGGGACTACGAGCAGTACTTC
few,15,.,TRBV3-1/TRBV3-2,TRBJ1-5,CASSQDHGPRQPQHF,TGTGCCAGCAGCCAAGACCACGGCCCCAGGCAGCCCCAGCATTTT
.,15,.,TRBV9,TRBJ2-3,CASSVGLQEADTQYF,TGTGCCAGCAGCGTCGGTCTACAAGAGGCAGATACGCAGTATTTT
once,13,.,TRBV19,TRBJ2-1,CASSMFVSNEQFF,TGTGCCAGTAGTATGTTTGTCTCGAATGAGCAGTTCTTC
.,14,TRBD1,TRBV10-3,TRBJ1-1,CAIRDRVGGTEAFF,TGTGCCATCAGGGACAGGGTCGGCGGCACTGAAGCTTTCTTT
.,13,.,TRBV11-2,TRBJ1-6,CASSLAGTRDLHF,TGTGCCAGCAGCTTAGCGGGGACTCGAGACCTCCACTTT
.,17,.,TRBV4-2,TRBJ2-3,CASSTKARGALVNTQYF,TGTGCCAGCAGCACGAAGGCCCGGGGGGCGCTTGTAAATACGCAGTATTTT
.,16,TRBD1,TRBV7-2,TRBJ1-3,CASSATGAFSGNTIYF,TGTGCCAGCAGCGCCACAGGGGCTTTCTCTGGAAACACCATATATTTT
.,15,TRBD1,TRBV4-3,TRBJ1-6,CASSRTGQYNSPLHF,TGCGCCAGCAGCCGCACGGGACAGTATAATTCACCCCTCCACTTT
.,15,.,TRBV5-1,TRBJ2-1,CASSLDQGLYNEQFF,TGCGCCAGCAGCTTGGACCAGGGCCTTTACAATGAGCAGTTCTTC
.,13,.,TRBV5-1,TRBJ1-2,CASSLLTSSGYTF,TGCGCCAGCAGCTTGTTAACGAGTAGTGGCTACACCTTC
.,14,TRBD2,TRBV6-2/TRBV6-3,TRBJ2-7,CASSPGTSRNEQYF,TGTGCCAGCAGTCCCGGGACTAGCCGAAACGAGCAGTACTTC
.,16,.,TRBV19,TRBJ1-5,CASSIVRGMGNQPQHF,TGTGCCAGTAGTATAGTTAGAGGGATGGGCAATCAGCCCCAGCATTTT
.,14,TRBD1,TRBV5-4,TRBJ1-2,CASRTGVDNYGYTF,TGTGCCAGCAGGACAGGGGTGGATAACTATGGCTACACCTTC
.,14,.,TRBV7-3,TRBJ2-5,CASSVSGPRETQYF,TGTGCCAGCAGCGTTAGCGGACCTCGAGAGACCCAGTACTTC
.,16,.,TRBV21-1,TRBJ1-3,CASSKVRQDSGNTIYF,TGTGCCAGCAGCAAAGTAAGGCAGGACTCTGGAAACACCATATATTTT
.,15,TRBD1,TRBV6-5,TRBJ1-4,CASNQGTGGAEKLFF,TGTGCCAGCAACCAAGGGACAGGGGGCGCGGAAAAACTGTTTTTT
.,14,TRBD1,TRBV13,TRBJ1-4,CASSPFLGGEKLFF,TGTGCCAGCAGCCCCTTTCTAGGGGGCGAAAAACTGTTTTTT
.,14,.,TRBV5-1,TRBJ2-3,CASSLGVSTDTQYF,TGCGCCAGCAGCTTAGGAGTTAGCACAGATACGCAGTATTTT
.,13,.,TRBV6-5,TRBJ1-2,CASTQGLSYGYTF,TGTGCCAGCACCCAGGGGCTGAGCTATGGCTACACCTTC
few,15,TRBD1,TRBV24-1,TRBJ2-6,CATRGTGAGANVLTF,TGTGCCACCAGGGGTACAGGGGCTGGGGCCAACGTCCTGACTTTC